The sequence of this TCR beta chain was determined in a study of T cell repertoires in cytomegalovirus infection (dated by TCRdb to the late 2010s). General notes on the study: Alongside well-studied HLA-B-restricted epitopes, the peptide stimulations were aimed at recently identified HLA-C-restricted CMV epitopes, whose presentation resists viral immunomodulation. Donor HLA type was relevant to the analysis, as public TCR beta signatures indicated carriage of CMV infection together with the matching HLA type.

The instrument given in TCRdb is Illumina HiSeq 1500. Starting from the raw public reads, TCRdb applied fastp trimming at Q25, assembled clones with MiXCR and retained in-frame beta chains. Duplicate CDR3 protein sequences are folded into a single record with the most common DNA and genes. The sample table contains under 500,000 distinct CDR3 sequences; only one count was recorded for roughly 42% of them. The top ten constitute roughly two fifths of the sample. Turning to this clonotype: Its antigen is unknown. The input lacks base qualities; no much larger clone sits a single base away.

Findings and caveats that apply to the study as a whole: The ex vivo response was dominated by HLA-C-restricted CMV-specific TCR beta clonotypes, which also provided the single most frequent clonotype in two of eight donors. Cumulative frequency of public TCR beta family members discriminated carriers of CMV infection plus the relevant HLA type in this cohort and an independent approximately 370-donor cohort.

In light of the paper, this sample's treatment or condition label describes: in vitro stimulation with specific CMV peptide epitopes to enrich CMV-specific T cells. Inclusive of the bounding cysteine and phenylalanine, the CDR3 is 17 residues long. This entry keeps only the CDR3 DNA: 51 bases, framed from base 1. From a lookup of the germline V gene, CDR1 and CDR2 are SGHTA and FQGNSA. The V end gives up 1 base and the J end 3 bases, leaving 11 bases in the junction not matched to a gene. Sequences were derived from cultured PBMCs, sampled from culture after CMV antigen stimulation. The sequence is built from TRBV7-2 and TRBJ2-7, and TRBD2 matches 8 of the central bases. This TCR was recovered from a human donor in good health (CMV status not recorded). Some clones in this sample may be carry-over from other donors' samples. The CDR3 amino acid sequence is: CASSLEGGAGGLYEQYF. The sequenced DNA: TGTGCCAGCAGCTTAGAGGGTGGGGCGGGAGGACTCTACGAGCAGTACTTC.